This T cell receptor beta chain was recovered during a study of T cell repertoires in cytomegalovirus infection. At the level of the study: Matching HLA type and CMV infection were both indicated by public TCR beta signatures. Study-wide points: Summed frequency of shared TCR beta families picked out CMV carriers who also had the relevant HLA. Dominating the ex vivo response were TCR beta clonotypes that were CMV-specific and HLA-C-restricted.

V lost 5 bases to trimming and J lost 2 bases, with 9 bases between them. Germline CDR1 is SQVTM and CDR2 is ANQGSEA. The CDR3 covers 13 residues. On this clonotype itself: What it binds is not known.

TCRdb ran MiXCR on the reads and lists one entry per CDR3 protein. This sample has roughly 600,000 distinct CDR3 sequences, with approximately 25% found just once. Sequencing used CD8+ T cells from PBMCs. The sequence was collected from a human donor in good health (CMV status not recorded). Some clones in this sample may be carry-over from other donors' samples. The rearrangement joins TRBV29-1 to TRBJ2-2; no firm D call. In nucleotides, the CDR3 is TGCAGCGTTCCGGATTCAAACACCGGGGAGCTGTTTTTT. Protein sequence: CSVPDSNTGELFF.